The 20 T cell receptor beta chains presented below share a single source sample, sequenced in a study of blood T cells in healthy people across ages. A sample-barcoded 5' primer and a J-beta primer mix were used in a second PCR of roughly 7 to 12 cycles. From the 5' RACE reads, TCRdb called clonotypes with MiXCR, one entry per CDR3 protein. The repertoire holds hundreds of thousands of distinct CDR3 sequences, with approximately 44% as singletons. Sequencing was done on a sample of blood. These receptors were collected from a man aged 55-75 years in good health.

In this sample, this clonotype turned up a few times. The chain is built from TRBV20-1 and TRBJ1-6, with TRBD1 identical over 9 bases. CDR1 DFQATT and CDR2 SNEGSKA come from the germline V gene (reference sequence). With 6 bases clipped from V and 7 bases from J, the junction kept 16 bases outside the gene matches. The CDR3 is made up of 17 amino acids. This CDR3 reads CSAIGQGYTTPNSPLHF. CDR3 nucleotides: TGCAGTGCAATCGGACAGGGGTATACGACCCCAAATTCACCCCTCCACTTT.

The chain is built from TRBV7-9 and TRBJ2-1, with a possible D match to TRBD1 (5 bases). TRBJ2-7 matches the DNA end more closely, so the J call is doubtful. Germline V gene sequence: CDR1 SEHNR, CDR2 FQNEAQ (reference sequence). The CDR3 sequence is 20 residues long. CDR3 loop: CASSLAHGAGNPHSYNEQYF. The CDR3 bases are TGTGCCAGCAGCTTAGCCCATGGGGCAGGGAATCCTCACTCCTACAATGAGCAGTACTTC.

This clonotype was seen more than once but under ten times. The chain carries TRBV2 and TRBJ2-1; TRBD1 is a possible D gene (7 bases). Germline V lookup: CDR1 SNHLY, CDR2 FYNNEI. The CDR3 is 16 amino acids. Trimming stripped 3 bases from V and 3 bases from J, with 15 bases between. The CDR3 protein is CASSDPQGGYYNEQFF. Written as DNA, the CDR3 is TGTGCCAGCAGTGACCCCCAGGGGGGATACTACAATGAGCAGTTCTTC.

This clonotype turned up a few times. The chain joins TRBV6-2 or TRBV6-3 to TRBJ1-4; no clear D gene. Trimming took 0 bases from V and 5 from J, leaving 10 bases between them. Germline V gives CDR1 MNHEY, CDR2 SVGEGT. This CDR3 has 15 amino acids. CDR3 region: CASSYSGAPNEKLFF. CDR3 DNA: TGTGCCAGCAGTTACTCAGGAGCCCCAAATGAAAAACTGTTTTTT.

This clonotype was found a few times. The chain couples TRBV20-1 to TRBJ2-5; D is possibly TRBD1 (6 bases). Per germline, CDR1 DFQATT and CDR2 SNEGSKA (reference sequence). The CDR3 has 12 amino acids. The V end was cut by 7 bases, the J end by 0 bases, with 9 bases between. Here the CDR3 reads CSVDSYQETQYF. The CDR3 nucleotides are TGCAGTGTGGACAGTTACCAAGAGACCCAGTACTTC.

The CDR3 loop is CSAIAGQGTDTQYF. The DNA of the CDR3 is TGCAGTGCTATCGCGGGACAGGGAACAGATACGCAGTATTTT. J is TRBJ2-3 and V is TRBV20-1, with 9 bases fitting TRBD1. The CDR3 runs 14 residues. The germline V gene has CDR1 DFQATT and CDR2 SNEGSKA (reference sequence). J lost 3 bases, V lost 4 bases, and 5 bases had no gene match.

This clonotype was found a few times. The chain carries TRBV12-5 and TRBJ2-1; 11 bases line up with TRBD1. The V gene's germline CDR1 is LGHNT and CDR2 FRNRAP. J was trimmed by 9 bases and V by 6 bases; bases with no gene match: 4. The CDR3 extends over 13 amino acids. The CDR3 DNA is TGTGCTAGTGGGTCCGGGACAGGGGGTGAGCAGTTCTTC. Translating gives CASGSGTGGEQFF.

V is TRBV2 and J is TRBJ2-1, with D tentatively TRBD2 (5 bases). The V end was cut by 6 bases, the J end by 5 bases, with 14 bases between. In germline, CDR1 is SNHLY, CDR2 FYNNEI. This CDR3 spans 14 amino acids. The CDR3 region is CASSDEGLHNEQFF. For the CDR3, the DNA is TGTGCCAGCAGCGACGAGGGTCTACACAATGAGCAGTTCTTC.

The rearrangement links TRBV28 to TRBJ2-6; D unresolved. CDR3 size: 18 residues. CDR1 is MDHEN and CDR2 is SYDVKM in the germline V gene. The V and J ends lost 7 bases and 6 bases respectively, with 25 bases between them. CDR3 protein: CASKGREGFSGLANVLTF. As DNA, the CDR3 is TGTGCCAGCAAGGGTCGCGAAGGCTTCTCTGGTTTGGCCAACGTCCTGACTTTC.

CDR3 in DNA: TGCGCCAGCAGAAAAACCGGGACAGGGAACTCACCCCTCCACTTT. This codes for CASRKTGTGNSPLHF. This sequence joins TRBV5-1 and TRBJ1-6; 9 nucleotides match TRBD1. This CDR3 is 15 amino acids long. Germline trimming cut 5 bases from V and 10 bases from J; bases unmatched to any gene: 10. Germline assignment: CDR1 SGHRS and CDR2 YFSETQ.

This clonotype has only a few counts. V usage is TRBV4-3 and J usage is TRBJ2-5, with D possibly matching TRBD1 (5 bases). V lost 1 base to trimming and J lost 11 bases, with 23 bases between them. Looked up from germline, CDR1 is LGHNA and CDR2 is YSLEER. This CDR3 spans 16 amino acids. The CDR3, as DNA: TGCGCCAGCAGCCAAGGTCTTAGGTTTGGGGCTAAAGAGCAGTACTTC. This codes for CASSQGLRFGAKEQYF.

This clonotype came up a few times. The chain employs TRBV3-1 and TRBJ2-7; 7 nucleotides align to TRBD1. The V gene's germline CDR1 is LGHDT and CDR2 YNNKEL (reference sequence). V gave up 3 bases and J gave up 0 bases; unmatched junction bases: 2. The CDR3 totals 14 residues. The CDR3 loop is CASSHTGDSYEQYF. The DNA of the CDR3 is TGTGCCAGCAGCCACACAGGGGACTCCTACGAGCAGTACTTC.

This rearrangement joins TRBV7-2 to TRBJ2-5, with TRBD1 matching 8 bases. The CDR3 is 15 residues long. From germline, CDR1 is SGHTA and CDR2 FQGNSA. Trimming at V came to 5 bases and at J to 2 bases, leaving 7 bases not matched to a gene. The CDR3 sequence: CASSRLRTGQETQYF. DNA of the CDR3: TGTGCCAGCAGCCGACTTAGGACAGGGCAAGAGACCCAGTACTTC. The full variable domain, rest sourced from reference TRBV7-2 and TRBJ2-5, is GAGVSQSPSNKVTEKGKDVELRCDPISGHTALYWYRQSLGQGLEFLIYFQGNSAPDKSGLPSDRFSAERTGGSVSTLTIQRTQQEDSAVYLCASSRLRTGQETQYFGPGTRLLVL.

This clonotype was picked up a small number of times. The chain joins TRBV9 to TRBJ1-2; unclear D gene. There are 14 residues in the CDR3. V lost 10 bases, J lost 2 bases, and 18 bases lay in between. Germline V gene lookup returns CDR1 SGDLS and CDR2 YYNGEE. CDR3 loop: CASGDTQLNYGYTF. CDR3 nucleotide sequence: TGTGCCTCCGGGGATACCCAACTCAACTATGGCTACACCTTC.

The CDR3 loop is CASSLGRTGVAYGYTF. The CDR3, as DNA: TGTGCCAGCAGCTTAGGCCGGACAGGGGTCGCCTATGGCTACACCTTC. V usage is TRBV13 and J usage is TRBJ1-2; 9 bases fit TRBD1. The CDR3 has 16 residues. J gave up 4 bases and V 0 bases, and 6 bases lay outside the gene matches. Germline CDR1 reads PRHDT; CDR2 reads FYEKMQ (reference sequence).

The genes are TRBV11-3 and TRBJ2-7; possible D gene TRBD1, 6 bases. Germline-derived CDR1 and CDR2 are SGHNT and YENEEA. The CDR3 is 13 amino acids. V was pared by 4 bases and J by 3 bases, with 10 bases between. The CDR3 spells CASSSVRGYEQYF. The CDR3 coding sequence is TGTGCCAGCAGCTCAGTCAGGGGCTACGAGCAGTACTTC.

The chain combines TRBV20-1 with TRBJ2-5; D remains unclear. The tail of the sequence fits TRBJ2-7 better, so the J call may be wrong. There are 8 residues in the CDR3. Germline V gene data show CDR1 as DFQATT and CDR2 as SNEGSKA (reference sequence). CDR3 protein: CSAPEQYF. The CDR3 nucleotides read TGCAGTGCCCCCGAGCAGTACTTC.

The chain couples TRBV20-1 to TRBJ2-1, with 11 positions matching TRBD2. Trimming took 3 bases from V and 6 from J; bases not matched to a gene: 4. CDR1 and CDR2 (germline): DFQATT, SNEGSKA (reference sequence). This CDR3 is built from 14 residues. For the CDR3, the DNA is TGCAGTGCTAGGAAAACTAGCGGGGGCAATGAGCAGTTCTTC. Residues: CSARKTSGGNEQFF.

This clonotype was seen ten or more times. The DNA of the CDR3 is TGTGCCAGCAGTCATCCCCGAGATACGCAGTATTTT. Its translation is CASSHPRDTQYF. V gene TRBV6-2 or TRBV6-3 combines with J gene TRBJ2-3; D is unresolved. Germline-derived CDR1 and CDR2 are MNHEY and SVGEGT. The CDR3 length is 12 residues. V was cut by 5 bases and J by 5 bases, with 8 bases left in between.

The chain employs TRBV20-1 and TRBJ2-1; D gene unclear. The V end lost 6 bases, the J end lost 6 bases, and 15 bases lay between the germline ends. The CDR3 contains 13 residues. Germline CDR1 and CDR2: DFQATT and SNEGSKA (reference sequence). For the CDR3, the DNA is TGCAGTGCCCCCCCCGGGCCGCGCAATGAGCAGTTCTTC. Translated, it gives CSAPPGPRNEQFF.